The TCR beta chain described here comes from a study of blood T cell repertoires in COVID-19. Generated by immunoSEQ multiplex PCR, the TCRdb table keeps only in-frame clones and is missing some. The table records around 120,000 clones, approximately 84% of them present only once. This TCR was recovered from a man between 70 and 80 years old with active or convalescent COVID-19. Sequencing used peripheral blood.

In nucleotides, the CDR3 is TGTGCCAGCAGCCACCCGAGGAATGAGCAGTTCTTC. It specifies CASSHPRNEQFF. The rearrangement links TRBV11-3 to TRBJ2-1; D is ambiguous. The CDR3 has 12 residues. Germline V gene lookup returns CDR1 SGHNT and CDR2 YENEEA. V lost 5 bases to trimming and J lost 7 bases, with 9 bases between them. The variable domain in full, completed from reference TRBV11-3 and TRBJ2-1, reads EAGVVQSPRYKIIEKKQPVAFWCNPISGHNTLYWYLQNLGQGPELLIRYENEEAVDDSQLPKDRFSAERLKGVDSTLKIQPAELGDSAVYLCASSHPRNEQFFGPGTRLTVL.